These 10 T cell receptor beta chains were sequenced from one sample in a study of cytomegalovirus exposure and HLA in healthy donors. The study ran its PCR with 60 Vbeta and 13 Jbeta primers. Data came from immunoSEQ multiplex PCR; TCRdb stores just in-frame clones and leaves some out. The repertoire consists of 90,000 to 130,000 clones, with around 74% occurring once and the leading ten covering approximately 4.4%. The specimen sequenced was PBMCs. The origin of the receptors is a man aged 25-45 years in good health and CMV-seropositive.

This clone occurred a few times. The sample carries other DNA sequences with the same CDR3. The chain employs TRBV19 and TRBJ1-5; TRBD1 matches at 8 bases. Trimming removed 6 bases from V and 4 bases from J; junction bases left unmatched: 2. This CDR3 region has 13 residues. In germline, CDR1 is LNHDA, CDR2 SQIVND (reference sequence). In DNA, the CDR3 is TGTGCCAGTAGGGGACAGGTGAATCAGCCCCAGCATTTT. It codes for CASRGQVNQPQHF.

The rearrangement joins TRBV11-2 to TRBJ2-7; 8 bases agree with TRBD2. This CDR3 has 14 residues. Germline lookup yields CDR1 SGHAT and CDR2 FQNNGV. With V trimmed by 5 bases and J by 4 bases, 7 bases remained unmatched. DNA of the CDR3: TGTGCCAGCAGCCCCGGGGGGGCGGAATACGAGCAGTACTTC. It yields the protein CASSPGGAEYEQYF.

This clone was observed once. The chain uses TRBV10-3 and TRBJ2-4, with D maybe TRBD1 (6 bases). Germline CDR1 reads ENHRY; CDR2 reads SYGVKD. The CDR3 is 14 amino acids. Trimming took off 5 bases at V and 5 bases at J, with 13 bases between the two ends. The CDR3 region is CAISPGRTENIQYF. The CDR3 DNA reads as TGTGCCATCAGTCCGGGGCGGACAGAAAACATTCAGTACTTC.

This chain joins TRBV5-1 and TRBJ2-1; 8 bases are shared with TRBD2. J gave up 6 bases and V 4 bases, and 9 bases lay outside the gene matches. The length of the CDR3 is 15 residues. Germline CDR1 is SGHRS and CDR2 is YFSETQ. The CDR3 DNA follows: TGCGCCAGCAGCCCCGGTGCGGGGGGCGGCAATGAGCAGTTCTTC. This sequence encodes CASSPGAGGGNEQFF.

This chain links TRBV9 with TRBJ2-4; TRBD2 is a possible D gene (5 bases). Germline CDR1 is SGDLS and CDR2 is YYNGEE. Trimming left V 4 bases short and J 5 bases short, with 16 bases between. The CDR3 spans 15 residues. The CDR3 DNA reads as TGTGCCAGCAGCTACGGGAATAGAGCGGAAAACATTCAGTACTTC. Translation gives CASSYGNRAENIQYF.

This chain uses TRBV6-6 with TRBJ1-5, with a tentative D call TRBD1 (6 bases). Germline values: CDR1 MNHNY, CDR2 SVGAGI (reference sequence). Trimming left V 8 bases short and J 3 bases short, with 14 bases between. This CDR3 is 14 amino acids long. The CDR3 sequence: CASEGRDTNQPQHF. DNA for the CDR3: TGTGCCAGCGAAGGGAGGGACACCAATCAGCCCCAGCATTTT.

This clone has a handful of counts. The rearrangement joins TRBV6-5 to TRBJ2-7; D remains unclear. The ends were cut back, 6 bases at V and 2 bases at J, with 8 bases in the middle. Per the germline V gene, CDR1 is MNHEY and CDR2 is SVGAGI. This CDR3 has 12 residues. In DNA form, the CDR3 reads TGTGCCAGCAGCCTTACTACCTACGAGCAGTACTTC. The encoded protein is CASSLTTYEQYF.

The chain links TRBV18 to TRBJ1-1, with D perhaps matching TRBD1 (6 bases). The CDR3 runs 16 residues. The V gene lost 4 bases and the J gene lost 1 base, with 16 bases spanning the gap. Germline-derived CDR1 and CDR2 are KGHSH and LQKENI. For the CDR3, the DNA is TGTGCCAGCTCACTTAGGGCTTGGACAGAGAACACTGAAGCTTTCTTT. Translated: CASSLRAWTENTEAFF.

The V and J genes are TRBV7-2 and TRBJ2-7, with 8 bases matching TRBD1. CDR3 size: 14 residues. The ends lost 7 bases at V and 6 bases at J; junction bases unmatched: 11. Germline CDR1 SGHTA, CDR2 FQGNSA. The CDR3 DNA sequence: TGTGCCAGCACCCGACTGGGACAGGCCGGCGAGCAGTACTTC. As protein: CASTRLGQAGEQYF.

The chain links TRBV7-2 to TRBJ2-3; D is ambiguous. Deletions cut 0 bases from V and 2 bases from J, with 12 bases between. This CDR3 region has 16 residues. The germline V gene encodes CDR1 SGHTA and CDR2 FQGNSA. CDR3 sequence: CASSLAARPYTDTQYF. CDR3 in DNA: TGTGCCAGCAGCTTAGCGGCGCGGCCTTACACAGATACGCAGTATTTT.